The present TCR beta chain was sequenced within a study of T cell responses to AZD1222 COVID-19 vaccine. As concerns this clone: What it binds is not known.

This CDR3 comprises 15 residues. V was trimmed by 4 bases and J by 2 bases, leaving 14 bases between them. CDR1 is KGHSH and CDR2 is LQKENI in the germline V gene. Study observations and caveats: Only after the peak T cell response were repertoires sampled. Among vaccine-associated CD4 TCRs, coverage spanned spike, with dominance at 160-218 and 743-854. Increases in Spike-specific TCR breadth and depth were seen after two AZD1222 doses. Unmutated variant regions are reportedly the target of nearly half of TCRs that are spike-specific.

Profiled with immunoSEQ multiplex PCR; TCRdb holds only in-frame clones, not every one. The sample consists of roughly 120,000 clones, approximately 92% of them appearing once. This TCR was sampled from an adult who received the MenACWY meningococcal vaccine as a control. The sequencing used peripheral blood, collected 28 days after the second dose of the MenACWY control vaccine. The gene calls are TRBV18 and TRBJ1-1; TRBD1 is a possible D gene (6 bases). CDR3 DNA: TGTGCCAGCTCACGCCTTGGGGGGGCTAACACTGAAGCTTTCTTT. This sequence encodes CASSRLGGANTEAFF.